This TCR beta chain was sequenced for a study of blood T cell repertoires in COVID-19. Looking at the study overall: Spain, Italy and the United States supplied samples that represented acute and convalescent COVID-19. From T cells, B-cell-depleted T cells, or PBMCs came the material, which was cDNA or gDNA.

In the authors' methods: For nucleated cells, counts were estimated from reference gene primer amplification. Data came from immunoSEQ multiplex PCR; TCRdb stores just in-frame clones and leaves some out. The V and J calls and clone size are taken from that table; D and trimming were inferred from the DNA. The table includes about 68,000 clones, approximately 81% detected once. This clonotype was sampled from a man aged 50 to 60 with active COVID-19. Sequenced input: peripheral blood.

The chain's CDR3 is CATRLPDSGGSRDTQYF. The DNA of the CDR3 is TGTGCCACCAGGCTTCCGGATAGCGGGGGGTCCAGAGATACGCAGTATTTT. The chain carries TRBV15 and TRBJ2-3; TRBD2 aligns across 10 bases. The CDR3 contains 17 residues. Germline V gene lookup returns CDR1 LNHNV and CDR2 YYDKDF (reference sequence). Trimming at V came to 6 bases and at J to 5 bases, leaving 14 bases not matched to a gene.